The clone carrying this TCR beta chain has ten or more counts. This record belongs to a study of T cells in Graves' hyperthyroidism and ophthalmopathy. Germline V lookup: CDR1 DFQATT, CDR2 SNEGSKA (reference sequence). With 2 bases clipped from V and 2 bases from J, the junction kept 2 bases outside the gene matches. CDR3 length: 14 amino acids. RNA transcripts gave rise to amplified TCR beta CDR3 regions. Researchers ran a first-round RT-PCR on the TCR CDR3 using the HTBI primer set. TCRdb called the multiplex PCR reads again in MiXCR, with one record for every CDR3 protein. The profile covers a few hundred thousand distinct CDR3 sequences, with around 20% appearing a single time and about 25% taken by the ten largest.

The sample taken for sequencing was blood. The chain combines TRBV20-1 with TRBJ2-5, with 10 bases matching TRBD2. The clonotype comes from a man in his late teens or twenties with Graves' hyperthyroidism. In nucleotides, the CDR3 is TGCAGTGCTAGAAGCGGGGGGGTACAAGAGACCCAGTACTTC. Its protein is CSARSGGVQETQYF.